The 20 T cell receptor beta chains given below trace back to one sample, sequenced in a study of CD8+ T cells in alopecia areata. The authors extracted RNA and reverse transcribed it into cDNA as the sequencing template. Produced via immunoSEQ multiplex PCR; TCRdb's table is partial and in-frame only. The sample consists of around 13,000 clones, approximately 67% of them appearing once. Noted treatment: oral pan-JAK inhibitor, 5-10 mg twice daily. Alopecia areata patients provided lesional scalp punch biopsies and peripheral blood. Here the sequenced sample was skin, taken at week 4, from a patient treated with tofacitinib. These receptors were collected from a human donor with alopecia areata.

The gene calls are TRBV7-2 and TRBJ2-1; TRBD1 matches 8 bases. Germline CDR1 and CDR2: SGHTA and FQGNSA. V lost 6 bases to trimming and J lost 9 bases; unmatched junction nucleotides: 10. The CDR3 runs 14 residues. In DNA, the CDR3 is TGTGCCAGCAGGACCCAGACAGGGGATGGTGAGCAGTTCTTC. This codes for CASRTQTGDGEQFF.

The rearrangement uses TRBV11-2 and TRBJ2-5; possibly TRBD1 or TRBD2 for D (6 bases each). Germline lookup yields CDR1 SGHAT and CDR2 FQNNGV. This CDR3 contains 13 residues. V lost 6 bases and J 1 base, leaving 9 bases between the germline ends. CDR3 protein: CASSGGLQETQYF. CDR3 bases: TGTGCCAGCAGTGGGGGGCTCCAAGAGACCCAGTACTTC.

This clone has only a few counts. CDR3 sequence: CASYSSYNSPLHF. DNA of the CDR3: TGTGCCAGTTATAGCTCCTATAATTCACCCCTCCACTTT. The chain has TRBV6-5 and TRBJ1-6; D is ambiguous. This CDR3 region has 13 residues. Germline CDR1 and CDR2: MNHEY and SVGAGI. V dropped 9 bases and J dropped 0 bases, with 6 bases sitting between them.

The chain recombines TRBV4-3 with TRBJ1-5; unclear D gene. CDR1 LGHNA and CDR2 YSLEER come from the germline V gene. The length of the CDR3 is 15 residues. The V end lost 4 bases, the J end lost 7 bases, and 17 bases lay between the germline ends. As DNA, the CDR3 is TGCGCCAGCAGCCTAACCCCCGGGGTAGGACAGCCCCAGCATTTT. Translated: CASSLTPGVGQPQHF.

CDR3 nucleotides: TGTGCCAGCAGTCTAGCAGGAGGGCTCTACGAGCAGTACTTC. Its protein product is CASSLAGGLYEQYF. The rearrangement joins TRBV6-6 to TRBJ2-7; possibly TRBD2 for D (6 bases). CDR3 length: 14 amino acids. Trimming removed 5 bases at V and 3 bases at J, with 14 bases between. Germline V gene lookup returns CDR1 MNHNY and CDR2 SVGAGI (reference sequence).

DNA of the CDR3: TGTGCCAGCAGCTCAGGGACAGGGGTTGAGCAGTTCTTC. Encoded protein: CASSSGTGVEQFF. The chain combines TRBV5-4 with TRBJ2-1; 10 nucleotides match TRBD1. The CDR3 is 13 residues long. CDR1 SGHNT and CDR2 YYREEE come from the germline V gene (reference sequence). Unmatched junction bases numbered 3, after V lost 3 bases and J lost 9 bases.

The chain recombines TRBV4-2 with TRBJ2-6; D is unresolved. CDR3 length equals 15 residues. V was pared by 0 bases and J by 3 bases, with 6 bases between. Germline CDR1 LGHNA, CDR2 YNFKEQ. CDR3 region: CASSQDRGGANVLTF. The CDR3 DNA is TGTGCCAGCAGCCAAGACCGAGGTGGGGCCAACGTCCTGACTTTC.

DNA of the CDR3: TGCGCCAGCAGCCAATCCTCAGGGGCCTCGCCGAAGGAAGATACGCAGTATTTT. Encoded protein: CASSQSSGASPKEDTQYF. V and J are TRBV4-3 and TRBJ2-3; perhaps TRBD1 as D (6 bases). The CDR3 has 18 amino acids. V was pared by 2 bases and J by 5 bases, with 23 bases between. CDR1 and CDR2 (germline): LGHNA, YSLEER.

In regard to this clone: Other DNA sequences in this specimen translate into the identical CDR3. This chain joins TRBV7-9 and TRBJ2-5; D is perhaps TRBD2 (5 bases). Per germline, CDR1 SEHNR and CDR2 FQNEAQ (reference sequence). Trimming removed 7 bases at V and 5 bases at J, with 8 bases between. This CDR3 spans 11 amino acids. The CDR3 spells CASTSGETQYF. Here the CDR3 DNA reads TGTGCCAGCACCTCGGGGGAGACCCAGTACTTC.

The CDR3 DNA reads as TGTGCCAGCAGTTCACCGGGACTAGCGGGGAAGAACGAGCAGTACTTC. Its protein is CASSSPGLAGKNEQYF. J is TRBJ2-7 and V is TRBV27; TRBD2 matches 13 bases. There are 16 residues in the CDR3. After removal of 4 bases from V and 5 bases from J, the junction contained 8 bases not matched to a gene. From germline, CDR1 is MNHEY and CDR2 SMNVEV (reference sequence).

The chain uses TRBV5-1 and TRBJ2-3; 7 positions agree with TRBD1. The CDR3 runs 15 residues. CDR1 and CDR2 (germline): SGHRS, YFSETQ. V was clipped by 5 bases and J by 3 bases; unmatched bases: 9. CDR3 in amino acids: CASRPQGLETDTQYF. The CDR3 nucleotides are TGCGCCAGCAGACCACAGGGGTTGGAGACAGATACGCAGTATTTT.

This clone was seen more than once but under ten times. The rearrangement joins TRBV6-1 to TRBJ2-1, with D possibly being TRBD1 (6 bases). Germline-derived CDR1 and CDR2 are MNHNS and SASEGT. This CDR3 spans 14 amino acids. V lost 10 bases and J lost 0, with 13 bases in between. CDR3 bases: TGTGCCACGGACAGTTCCTTCTCCTACAATGAGCAGTTCTTC. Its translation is CATDSSFSYNEQFF.

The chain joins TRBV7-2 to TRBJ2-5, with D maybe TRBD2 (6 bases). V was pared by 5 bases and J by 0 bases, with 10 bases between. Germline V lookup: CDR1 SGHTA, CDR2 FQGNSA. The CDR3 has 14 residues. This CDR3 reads CASSPSGYQETQYF. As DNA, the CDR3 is TGTGCCAGCAGCCCAAGCGGGTACCAAGAGACCCAGTACTTC.

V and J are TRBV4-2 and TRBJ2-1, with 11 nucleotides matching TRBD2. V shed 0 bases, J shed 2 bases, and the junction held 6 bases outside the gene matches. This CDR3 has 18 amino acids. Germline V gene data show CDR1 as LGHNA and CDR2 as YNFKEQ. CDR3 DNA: TGTGCCAGCAGCCAAGAAACCGGGGGACTAGCGGCCTACAATGAGCAGTTCTTC. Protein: CASSQETGGLAAYNEQFF.

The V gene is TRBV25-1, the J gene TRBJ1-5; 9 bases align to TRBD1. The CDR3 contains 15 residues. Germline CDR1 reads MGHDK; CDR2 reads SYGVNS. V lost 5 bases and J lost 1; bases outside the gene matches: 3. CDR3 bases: TGTGCCAGCAGTCAGGGACAGGGAAGCAATCAGCCCCAGCATTTT. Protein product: CASSQGQGSNQPQHF.

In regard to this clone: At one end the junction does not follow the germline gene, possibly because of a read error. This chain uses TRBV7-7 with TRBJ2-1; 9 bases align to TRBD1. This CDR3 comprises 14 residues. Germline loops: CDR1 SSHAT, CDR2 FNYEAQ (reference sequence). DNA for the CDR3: TGTGCTAGCAGCTTGGGGACAGGGACCGATGAGCAGTTCTTC. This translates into CASSLGTGTDEQFF.

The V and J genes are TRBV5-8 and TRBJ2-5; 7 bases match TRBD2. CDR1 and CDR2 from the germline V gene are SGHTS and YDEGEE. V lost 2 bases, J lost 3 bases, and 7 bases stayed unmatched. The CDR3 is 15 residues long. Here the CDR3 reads CASSLTSGTKETQYF. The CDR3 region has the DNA TGTGCCAGCAGCTTAACCTCCGGGACTAAAGAGACCCAGTACTTC.

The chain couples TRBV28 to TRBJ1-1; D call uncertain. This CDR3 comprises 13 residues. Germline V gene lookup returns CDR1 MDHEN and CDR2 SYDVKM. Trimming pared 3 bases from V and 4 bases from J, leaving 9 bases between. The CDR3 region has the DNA TGTGCCAGCAGTTTTAGATTGGGCACTGAAGCTTTCTTT. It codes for CASSFRLGTEAFF.

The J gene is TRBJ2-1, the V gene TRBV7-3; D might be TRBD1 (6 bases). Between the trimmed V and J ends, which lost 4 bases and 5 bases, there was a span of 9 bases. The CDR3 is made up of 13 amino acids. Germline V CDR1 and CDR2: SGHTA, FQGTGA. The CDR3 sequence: CASSSDRHNEQFF. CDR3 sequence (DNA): TGTGCCAGCAGCTCCGACAGGCACAATGAGCAGTTCTTC.

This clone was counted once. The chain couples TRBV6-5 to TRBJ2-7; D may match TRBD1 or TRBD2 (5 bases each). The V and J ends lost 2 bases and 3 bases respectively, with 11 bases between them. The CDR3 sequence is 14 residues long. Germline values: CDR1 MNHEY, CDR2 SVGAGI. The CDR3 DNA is TGTGCCAGCAGTTACGCTATGGGGGTCTACGAGCAGTACTTC. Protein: CASSYAMGVYEQYF.